The entry that follows covers one TCR beta chain sequence. The data are from a study of control samples from healthy donors and cancer patients. In germline, CDR1 is ENHRY, CDR2 SYGVKD. The CDR3 is 14 residues long. The V end lost 2 bases, the J end lost 9 bases, and 17 bases lay between the germline ends. The table came from immunoSEQ multiplex PCR; TCRdb's copy has only in-frame clones and leaves some out. The sample shows approximately 170,000 clones, about 91% of them seen only once. The sample comprised blood. V and J are TRBV10-3 and TRBJ2-7, with D maybe TRBD2 (5 bases). The source is a woman in her 30s in good health. The chain's CDR3 is CAISEEERVAGQYF. CDR3 coding DNA: TGTGCCATCAGTGAGGAAGAGAGGGTGGCGGGGCAGTACTTC.